The clone carrying this TCR beta chain has a count of ten or more. Its matching antigen is unknown. The CDR3 is 14 residues long. Germline V lookup: CDR1 LGHDT, CDR2 YNNKEL (reference sequence). The V gene lost 0 bases and the J gene lost 5 bases, with 10 bases spanning the gap. The sample belongs to a study of identical twins. Whole-study results and caveats: Twins' surplus sharing was weaker for beta out-of-frame sequences.

MiXCR was run by TCRdb on the 5' RACE reads, yielding one entry per CDR3 protein. The sample yields hundreds of thousands of distinct CDR3 sequences, about 20% seen once. The sample was also linked to a second study, of T cells expressing NK-cell markers. That source reports: HCMV seropositivity characterized most of the eight sequenced donors, and seronegativity one. One observes that, in a handful of donors, these clonotypes were also the leading ones within the CD3+CD56-NKG2C+ fraction.

The sequence derives from a woman under 30 in good health. The sequencing input was PBMCs. The chain is built from TRBV3-1 and TRBJ2-5; the D call may be TRBD1 or TRBD2 (5 bases each). The CDR3 DNA reads as TGTGCCAGCAGCCAAGATCACGAGGGGGAGACCCAGTACTTC. Translating it yields CASSQDHEGETQYF.